This TCR beta chain was profiled in a study of cytotoxic CD8 clonotypes in ibrutinib-treated CLL. General study points: Whereas clonality rose at ibrutinib response, it declined toward baseline at progression. Treatment left the uncommon public clonotypes either contracted or stable in frequency.

In its sample, this clone was seen once. What it binds is not known. Repertoires were generated with immunoSEQ multiplex PCR, while TCRdb's copy carries only in-frame clones and drops some. The table has around 200,000 clones, around 70% seen once. Germline V gene sequence: CDR1 SGHAT, CDR2 FQNNGV. This CDR3 contains 15 residues. V lost 2 bases and J lost 10, with 20 bases in between. The sequencing here drew on PBMCs, taken after 12 months of ibrutinib treatment. V and J are TRBV11-2 and TRBJ1-1, with TRBD1 as a possible D gene (5 bases). The source is a human donor with chronic lymphocytic leukemia. DNA for the CDR3: TGTGCCAGCAGCTTAAACCTACAGGAGCGTTGGGGAGCTTTCTTT. Its translation is CASSLNLQERWGAFF. The whole variable domain, remainder taken from reference TRBV11-2 and TRBJ1-1, is EAGVAQSPRYKIIEKRQSVAFWCNPISGHATLYWYQQILGQGPKLLIQFQNNGVVDDSQLPKDRFSAERLKGVDSTLKIQPAKLEDSAVYLCASSLNLQERWGAFFGQGTRLTVV.